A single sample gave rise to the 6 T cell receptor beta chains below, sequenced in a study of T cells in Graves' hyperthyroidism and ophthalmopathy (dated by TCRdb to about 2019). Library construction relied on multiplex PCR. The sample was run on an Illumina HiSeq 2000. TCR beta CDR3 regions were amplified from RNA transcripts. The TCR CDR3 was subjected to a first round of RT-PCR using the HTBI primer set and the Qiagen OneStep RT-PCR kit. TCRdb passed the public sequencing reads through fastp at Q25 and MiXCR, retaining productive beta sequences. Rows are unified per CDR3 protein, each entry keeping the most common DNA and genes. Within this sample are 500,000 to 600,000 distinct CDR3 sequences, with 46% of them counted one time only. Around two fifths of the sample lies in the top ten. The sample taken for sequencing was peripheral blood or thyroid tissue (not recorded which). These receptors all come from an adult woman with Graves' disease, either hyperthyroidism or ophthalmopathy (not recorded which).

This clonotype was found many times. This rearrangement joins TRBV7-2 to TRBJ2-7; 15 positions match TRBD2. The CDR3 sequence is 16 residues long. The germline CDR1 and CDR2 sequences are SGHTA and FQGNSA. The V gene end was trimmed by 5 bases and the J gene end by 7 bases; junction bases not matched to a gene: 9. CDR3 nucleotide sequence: TGTGCCAGCAGCCCGTGGACTAGCGGGAGGGCCTTGGAGCAGTACTTC. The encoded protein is CASSPWTSGRALEQYF. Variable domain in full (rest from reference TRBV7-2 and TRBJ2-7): GAGVSQSPSNKVTEKGKDVELRCDPISGHTALYWYRQSLGQGLEFLIYFQGNSAPDKSGLPSDRFSAERTGGSVSTLTIQRTQQEDSAVYLCASSPWTSGRALEQYFGPGTRLTVT.

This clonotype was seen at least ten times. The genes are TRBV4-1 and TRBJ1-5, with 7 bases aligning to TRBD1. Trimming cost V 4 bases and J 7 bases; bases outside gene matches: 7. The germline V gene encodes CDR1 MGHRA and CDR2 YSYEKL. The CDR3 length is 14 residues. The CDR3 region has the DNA TGCGCCAGCAGCCCCAGGGGGGATGGCCAGCCCCAGCATTTT. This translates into CASSPRGDGQPQHF.

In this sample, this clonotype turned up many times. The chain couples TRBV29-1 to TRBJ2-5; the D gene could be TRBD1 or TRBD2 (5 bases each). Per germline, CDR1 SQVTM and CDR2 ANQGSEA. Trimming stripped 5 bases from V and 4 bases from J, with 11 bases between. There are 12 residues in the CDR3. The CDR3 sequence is CSVSQGRETQYF. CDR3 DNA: TGCAGCGTTTCTCAGGGACGAGAGACCCAGTACTTC.

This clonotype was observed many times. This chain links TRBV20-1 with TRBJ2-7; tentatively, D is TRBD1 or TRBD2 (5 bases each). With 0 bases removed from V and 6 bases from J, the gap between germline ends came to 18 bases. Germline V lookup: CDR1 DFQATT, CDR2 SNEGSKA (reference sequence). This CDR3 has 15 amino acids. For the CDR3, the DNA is TGCAGTGCTAGAGATCCCGGGACGTGGGGCGGCGAGCAGTACTTC. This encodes CSARDPGTWGGEQYF.

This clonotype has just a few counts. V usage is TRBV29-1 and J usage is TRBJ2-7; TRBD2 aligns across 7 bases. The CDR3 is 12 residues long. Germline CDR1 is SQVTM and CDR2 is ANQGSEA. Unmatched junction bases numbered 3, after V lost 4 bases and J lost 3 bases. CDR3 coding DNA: TGCAGCGTTGTTGGGGGGGACTACGAGCAGTACTTC. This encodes CSVVGGDYEQYF.

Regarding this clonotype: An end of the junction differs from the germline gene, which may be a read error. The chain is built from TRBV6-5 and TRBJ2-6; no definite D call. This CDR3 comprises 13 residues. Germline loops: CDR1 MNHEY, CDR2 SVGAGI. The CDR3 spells CASSYRGDNVLTF. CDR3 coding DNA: TGTGCCAGCAGTTACCGTGGGGACAACGTCCTGACTTTC.